Listed below are T cell receptor beta chains from one sample, sequenced in a study of cytomegalovirus exposure and HLA in healthy donors. Only in-frame clones appear in the TCRdb table, and some are missing; sequencing was by immunoSEQ multiplex PCR. Of around 150,000 clones listed, 77% were seen once; the top ten hold around 3.4%. Input material: PBMCs. Receptor source: a man aged 25-40 years in good health and CMV-seropositive. Each CDR3 is given with its conserved first and last residue. Each record gives: V gene, clone size, J gene, D gene, CDR3 protein, CDR3 DNA. D genes are given only for firm matches. Expanded clones are given a class, and other clones once, few, many or no size at all.

V: TRBV7-3
size: NA
J: TRBJ2-7
D: TRBD2
CDR3: CASSRNGLATGGSYEQYF
DNA: TGTGCCAGCAGCCGAAACGGACTAGCGACAGGAGGTTCCTACGAGCAGTACTTC

V: TRBV18
size: few
J: TRBJ2-3
D: NA
CDR3: CASSPITDTQYF
DNA: TGTGCCAGCTCACCCATCACAGATACGCAGTATTTT

V: TRBV5-4
size: NA
J: TRBJ2-7
D: NA
CDR3: CASSSPGHSYEQYF
DNA: TGTGCCAGCAGCTCCCCGGGACATAGCTACGAGCAGTACTTC

V: TRBV14
size: NA
J: TRBJ2-2
D: NA
CDR3: CASSHLSGRGDTGELFF
DNA: TGTGCCAGCAGCCACCTCTCGGGCAGGGGGGACACCGGGGAGCTGTTTTTT

V: TRBV6-1
size: once
J: TRBJ1-1
D: TRBD1
CDR3: CASTTGQGGSSLF
DNA: TGTGCCAGCACTACCGGACAGGGAGGAAGTAGCCTCTTT

V: TRBV12-5
size: NA
J: TRBJ2-3
D: NA
CDR3: CASGLGGQSDTQYF
DNA: TGTGCTAGTGGTTTGGGTGGACAATCAGATACGCAGTATTTT

V: TRBV27
size: NA
J: TRBJ1-4
D: NA
CDR3: CASTHLGRGDEKLFF
DNA: TGTGCCAGCACCCACTTGGGCAGGGGAGATGAAAAACTGTTTTTT

V: TRBV9
size: NA
J: TRBJ2-2
D: TRBD1
CDR3: CASGKGGQGDGELFF
DNA: TGTGCCAGCGGAAAGGGGGGACAGGGGGACGGGGAGCTGTTTTTT

V: TRBV5-4
size: NA
J: TRBJ2-1
D: TRBD2
CDR3: CASSPSGTYNEQFF
DNA: TGTGCCAGCAGCCCGAGCGGGACCTACAATGAGCAGTTCTTC

V: TRBV7-2
size: NA
J: TRBJ2-1
D: TRBD1
CDR3: CASSSLQGWSYNEQFF
DNA: TGTGCCAGCAGCTCGTTACAGGGGTGGTCCTACAATGAGCAGTTCTTC

V: TRBV28
size: once
J: TRBJ2-7
D: TRBD2
CDR3: CASSSGGMYEQYF
DNA: TGTGCCAGCAGTTCCGGGGGGATGTACGAGCAGTACTTC

V: TRBV28
size: NA
J: TRBJ1-5
D: TRBD1
CDR3: CASSQQQGATQPQHF
DNA: TGTGCCAGCAGTCAACAACAGGGGGCGACTCAGCCCCAGCATTTT

V: TRBV5-1
size: NA
J: TRBJ2-7
D: NA
CDR3: CASKRVGAAGPYEQYF
DNA: TGCGCCAGCAAGCGTGTGGGGGCGGCTGGACCCTACGAGCAGTACTTC

V: TRBV11-3
size: NA
J: TRBJ2-3
D: TRBD2
CDR3: CASSPGTSVTHTQYF
DNA: TGTGCCAGCAGCCCCGGGACTAGCGTCACGCATACGCAGTATTTT

V: TRBV18
size: NA
J: TRBJ2-1
D: TRBD1
CDR3: CASSPPGQGFEQFF
DNA: TGTGCCAGCTCACCACCCGGACAGGGGTTTGAGCAGTTCTTC

V: TRBV28
size: once
J: TRBJ1-2
D: NA
CDR3: CASSIHGGNGGYTF
DNA: TGTGCCAGCAGTATCCACGGCGGGAATGGTGGCTACACCTTC

V: TRBV29-1
size: NA
J: TRBJ2-7
D: TRBD1
CDR3: CSPGQGVLSYEQYF
DNA: TGCAGCCCGGGACAGGGAGTGCTCTCCTACGAGCAGTACTTC

V: TRBV4-1
size: NA
J: TRBJ1-3
D: TRBD1
CDR3: CASSQPGQGTAGNTIYF
DNA: TGCGCCAGCAGCCAGCCCGGACAGGGGACCGCTGGAAACACCATATATTTT

V: TRBV29-1
size: once
J: TRBJ2-3
D: NA
CDR3: CSVATRNTDTQYF
DNA: TGCAGCGTGGCTACTAGAAACACAGATACGCAGTATTTT

V: TRBV19
size: NA
J: TRBJ1-6
D: NA
CDR3: CASSIPGGGTDSPLHF
DNA: TGTGCCAGTAGTATCCCTGGGGGGGGAACTGATTCACCCCTCCACTTT

V: TRBV11-2
size: NA
J: TRBJ2-5
D: TRBD2
CDR3: CASSLGVAGDTQETQYF
DNA: TGTGCCAGCAGCTTAGGGGTAGCGGGGGACACCCAAGAGACCCAGTACTTC

V: TRBV7-7
size: NA
J: TRBJ2-5
D: NA
CDR3: CASSLSGTVQETQYF
DNA: TGTGCCAGCAGCTTATCTGGTACAGTCCAAGAGACCCAGTACTTC

V: TRBV4-3
size: NA
J: TRBJ2-2
D: NA
CDR3: CASSQDRGRELFF
DNA: TGCGCCAGCAGCCAAGACAGGGGACGGGAGCTGTTTTTT

V: TRBV6-5
size: few
J: TRBJ1-1
D: TRBD1
CDR3: CASSYSDRGVTEAFF
DNA: TGTGCCAGCAGTTACTCGGACAGGGGTGTCACTGAAGCTTTCTTT

V: TRBV27
size: NA
J: TRBJ1-4
D: TRBD1
CDR3: CASSLEGQGAEKLFF
DNA: TGTGCCAGCAGTTTAGAAGGACAGGGGGCTGAAAAACTGTTTTTT

V: TRBV29-1
size: NA
J: TRBJ2-2
D: TRBD2
CDR3: CSVLGLAGGAGELFF
DNA: TGCAGCGTTCTCGGACTAGCGGGGGGCGCCGGGGAGCTGTTTTTT

V: TRBV28
size: NA
J: TRBJ2-3
D: NA
CDR3: CASSSYSGGSTDTQYF
DNA: TGTGCCAGCAGTTCCTATAGTGGGGGGAGCACAGATACGCAGTATTTT